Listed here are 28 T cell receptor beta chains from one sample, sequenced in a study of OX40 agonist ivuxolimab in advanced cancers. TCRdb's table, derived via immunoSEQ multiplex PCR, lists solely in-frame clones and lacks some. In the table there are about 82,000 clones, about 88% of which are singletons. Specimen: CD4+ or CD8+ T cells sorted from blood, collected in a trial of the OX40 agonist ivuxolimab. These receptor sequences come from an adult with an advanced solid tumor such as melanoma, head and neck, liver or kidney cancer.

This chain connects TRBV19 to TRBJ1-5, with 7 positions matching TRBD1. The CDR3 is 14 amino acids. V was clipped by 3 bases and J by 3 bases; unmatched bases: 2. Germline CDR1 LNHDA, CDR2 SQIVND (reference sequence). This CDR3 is CASSMDRINQPQHF. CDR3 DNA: TGTGCCAGTAGTATGGACAGGATCAATCAGCCCCAGCATTTT.

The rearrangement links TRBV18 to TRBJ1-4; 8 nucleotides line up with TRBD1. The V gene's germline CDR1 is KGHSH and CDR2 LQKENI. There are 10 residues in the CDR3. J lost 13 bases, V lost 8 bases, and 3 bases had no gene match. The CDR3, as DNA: TGTGCCAGCGCAGGACAGGGACTGTTTTTT. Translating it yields CASAGQGLFF.

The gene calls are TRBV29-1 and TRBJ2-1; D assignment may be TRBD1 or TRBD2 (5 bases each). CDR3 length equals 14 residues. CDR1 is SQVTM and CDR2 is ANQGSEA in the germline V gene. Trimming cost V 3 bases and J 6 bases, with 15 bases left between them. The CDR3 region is CSVEVGVGGNEQFF. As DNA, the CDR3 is TGCAGCGTTGAGGTAGGGGTAGGAGGCAATGAGCAGTTCTTC.

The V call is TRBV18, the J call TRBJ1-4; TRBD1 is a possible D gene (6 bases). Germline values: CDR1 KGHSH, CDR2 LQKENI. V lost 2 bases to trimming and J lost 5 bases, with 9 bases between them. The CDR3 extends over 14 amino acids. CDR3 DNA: TGTGCCAGCTCACCAGGGCAGGGGAATGAAAAACTGTTTTTT. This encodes CASSPGQGNEKLFF.

DNA for the CDR3: TGTGCCAGCAGACAAAAGGACAGGGCTTCTTCACCCCTCCACTTT. Encoded protein: CASRQKDRASSPLHF. This chain links TRBV6-5 with TRBJ1-6; 8 bases line up with TRBD1. After removal of 6 bases from V and 9 bases from J, the junction contained 10 bases not matched to a gene. Germline CDR1 and CDR2: MNHEY and SVGAGI. The CDR3 totals 15 residues.

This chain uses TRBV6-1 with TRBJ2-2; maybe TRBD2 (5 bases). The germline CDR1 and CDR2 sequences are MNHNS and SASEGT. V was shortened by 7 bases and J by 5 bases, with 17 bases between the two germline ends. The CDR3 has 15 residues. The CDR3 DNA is TGTGCCAGCATGAATTTGGGGAGAAAAACCGGGGAGCTGTTTTTT. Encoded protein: CASMNLGRKTGELFF.

CDR3 region: CASSVGQNQETQYF. CDR3 sequence (DNA): TGTGCCAGCAGCGTGGGGCAGAACCAAGAGACCCAGTACTTC. The rearrangement links TRBV9 to TRBJ2-5; possibly TRBD1 for D (5 bases). The V end lost 2 bases, the J end lost 0 bases, and 8 bases lay between the germline ends. The germline V gene has CDR1 SGDLS and CDR2 YYNGEE. The length of the CDR3 is 14 residues.

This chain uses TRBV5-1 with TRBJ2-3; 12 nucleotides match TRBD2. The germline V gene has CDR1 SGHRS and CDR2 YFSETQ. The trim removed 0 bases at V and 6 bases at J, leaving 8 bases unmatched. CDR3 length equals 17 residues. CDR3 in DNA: TGCGCCAGCAGCTTGGCGCGGGCTAGCGGGGGGGAGGATACGCAGTATTTT. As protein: CASSLARASGGEDTQYF.

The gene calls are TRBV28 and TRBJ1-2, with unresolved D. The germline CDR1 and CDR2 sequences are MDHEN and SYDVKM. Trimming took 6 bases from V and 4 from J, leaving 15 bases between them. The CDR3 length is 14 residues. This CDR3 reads CASSPTGGRYGYTF. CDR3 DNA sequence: TGTGCCAGCAGCCCTACGGGCGGGCGCTATGGCTACACCTTC.

This chain's CDR3 is CASSPRDRGTFTYNSPLHF. For the CDR3, the DNA is TGTGCCAGCAGCCCACGGGACAGGGGAACTTTTACCTATAATTCACCCCTCCACTTT. The chain has TRBV9 and TRBJ1-6; 10 bases fit TRBD1. Germline CDR1 is SGDLS and CDR2 is YYNGEE. The CDR3 has 19 residues. J gave up 2 bases and V 4 bases, and 12 bases lay outside the gene matches.

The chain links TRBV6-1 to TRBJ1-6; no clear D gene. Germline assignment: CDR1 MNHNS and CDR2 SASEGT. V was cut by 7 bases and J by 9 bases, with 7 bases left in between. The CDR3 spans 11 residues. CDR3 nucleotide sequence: TGTGCCAGCAAGGAGGGTTCACCCCTCCACTTT. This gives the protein CASKEGSPLHF.

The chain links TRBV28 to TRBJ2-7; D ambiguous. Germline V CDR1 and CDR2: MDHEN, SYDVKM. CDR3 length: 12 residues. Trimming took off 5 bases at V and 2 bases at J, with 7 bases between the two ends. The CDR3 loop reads CASSKVPYEQYF. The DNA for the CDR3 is TGTGCCAGCAGTAAGGTTCCCTACGAGCAGTACTTC.

CDR3 loop: CASSLEGAEPDTQYF. The CDR3 DNA follows: TGCGCCAGCAGCTTGGAGGGGGCCGAACCAGATACGCAGTATTTT. This sequence joins TRBV5-1 and TRBJ2-3, with TRBD1 matching 7 bases. V gave up 0 bases and J gave up 4 bases; unmatched junction bases: 5. From germline, CDR1 is SGHRS and CDR2 YFSETQ. The CDR3 is 15 amino acids.

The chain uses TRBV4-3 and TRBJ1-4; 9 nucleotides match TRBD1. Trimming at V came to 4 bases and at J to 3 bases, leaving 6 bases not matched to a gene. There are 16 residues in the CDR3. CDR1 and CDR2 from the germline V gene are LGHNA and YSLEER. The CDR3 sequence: CASSRTRQGANEKLFF. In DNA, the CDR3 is TGCGCCAGCAGCCGGACAAGACAGGGGGCTAATGAAAAACTGTTTTTT.

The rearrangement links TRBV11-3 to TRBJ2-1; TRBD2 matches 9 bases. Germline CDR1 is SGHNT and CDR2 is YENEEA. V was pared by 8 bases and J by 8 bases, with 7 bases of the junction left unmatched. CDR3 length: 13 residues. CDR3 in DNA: TGTGCCAGCGCGCGGGAGGGCTTCGATGAGCAGTTCTTC. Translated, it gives CASAREGFDEQFF.

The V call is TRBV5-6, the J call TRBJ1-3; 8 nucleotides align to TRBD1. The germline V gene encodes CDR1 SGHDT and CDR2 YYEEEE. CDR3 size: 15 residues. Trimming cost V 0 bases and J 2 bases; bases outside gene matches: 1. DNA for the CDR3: TGTGCCAGCAGCTTGGCGACAGGGGCTGGAAACACCATATATTTT. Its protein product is CASSLATGAGNTIYF.

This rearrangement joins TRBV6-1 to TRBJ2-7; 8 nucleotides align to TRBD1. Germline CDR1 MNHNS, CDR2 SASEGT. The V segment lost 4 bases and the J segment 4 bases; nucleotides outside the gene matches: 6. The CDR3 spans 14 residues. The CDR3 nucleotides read TGTGCCAGCAGTGCCCGGACAGGGACATACGAGCAGTACTTC. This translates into CASSARTGTYEQYF.

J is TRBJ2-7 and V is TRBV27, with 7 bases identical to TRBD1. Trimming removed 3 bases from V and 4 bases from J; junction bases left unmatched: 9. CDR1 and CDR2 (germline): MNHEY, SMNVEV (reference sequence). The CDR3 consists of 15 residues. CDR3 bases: TGTGCCAGCAGTTTGTCCGGGACAGATACTTACGAGCAGTACTTC. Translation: CASSLSGTDTYEQYF.

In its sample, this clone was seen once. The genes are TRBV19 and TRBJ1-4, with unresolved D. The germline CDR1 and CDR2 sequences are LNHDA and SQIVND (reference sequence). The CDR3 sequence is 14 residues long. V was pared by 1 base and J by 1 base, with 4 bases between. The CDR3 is CASSIGRTNEKLFF. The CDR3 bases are TGTGCCAGTAGTATAGGAAGAACTAATGAAAAACTGTTTTTT.

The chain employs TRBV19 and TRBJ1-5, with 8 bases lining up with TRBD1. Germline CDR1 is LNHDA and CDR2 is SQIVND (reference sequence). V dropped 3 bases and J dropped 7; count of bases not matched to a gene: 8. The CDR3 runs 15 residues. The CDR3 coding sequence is TGTGCCAGTAGTATCCCGACAGGGGTTTACCAGCCCCAGCATTTT. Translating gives CASSIPTGVYQPQHF. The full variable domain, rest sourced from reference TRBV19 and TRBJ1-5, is DGGITQSPKYLFRKEGQNVTLSCEQNLNHDAMYWYRQDPGQGLRLIYYSQIVNDFQKGDIAEGYSVSREKKESFPLTVTSAQKNPTAFYLCASSIPTGVYQPQHFGDGTRLSIL.

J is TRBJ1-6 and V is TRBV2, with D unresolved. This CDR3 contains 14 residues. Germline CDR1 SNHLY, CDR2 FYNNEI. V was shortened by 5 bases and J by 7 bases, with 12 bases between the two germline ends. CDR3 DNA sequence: TGTGCCAGCAGTTCCGGGGAACAAAATTCACCCCTCCACTTT. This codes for CASSSGEQNSPLHF.

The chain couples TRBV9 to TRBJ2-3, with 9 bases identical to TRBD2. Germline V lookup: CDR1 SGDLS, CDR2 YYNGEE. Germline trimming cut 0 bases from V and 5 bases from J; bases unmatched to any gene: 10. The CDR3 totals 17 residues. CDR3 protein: CASSVALLAGSQDTQYF. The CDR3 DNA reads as TGTGCCAGCAGCGTAGCGTTACTAGCGGGTTCCCAAGATACGCAGTATTTT.

CDR3 nucleotides: TGTGCCAGCAGCCAAGAGGGGGAACAGCCCCAGCATTTT. This gives the protein CASSQEGEQPQHF. The genes are TRBV14 and TRBJ1-5; tentative D call: TRBD1 (5 bases). Trimming removed 0 bases from V and 7 bases from J, with 7 bases in between. The germline gives CDR1 SGHDN, CDR2 FVKESK. This CDR3 has 13 residues. The variable domain in full, completed from reference TRBV14 and TRBJ1-5, reads EAGVTQFPSHSVIEKGQTVTLRCDPISGHDNLYWYRRVMGKEIKFLLHFVKESKQDESGMPNNRFLAERTGGTYSTLKVQPAELEDSGVYFCASSQEGEQPQHFGDGTRLSIL.

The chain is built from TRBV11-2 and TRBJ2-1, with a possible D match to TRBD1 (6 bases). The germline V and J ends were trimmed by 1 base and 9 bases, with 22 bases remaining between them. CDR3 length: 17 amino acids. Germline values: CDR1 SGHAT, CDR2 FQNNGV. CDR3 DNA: TGTGCCAGCAGCTTAGGGACAGCTCAGGTTATTCGTGGTGAGCAGTTCTTC. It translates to CASSLGTAQVIRGEQFF.

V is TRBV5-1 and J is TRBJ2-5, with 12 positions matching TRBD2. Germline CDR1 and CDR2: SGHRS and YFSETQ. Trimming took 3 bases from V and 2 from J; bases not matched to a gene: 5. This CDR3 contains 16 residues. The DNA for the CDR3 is TGCGCCAGCAGCTCCCGGACTAGCGGGGTACAAGAGACCCAGTACTTC. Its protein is CASSSRTSGVQETQYF.

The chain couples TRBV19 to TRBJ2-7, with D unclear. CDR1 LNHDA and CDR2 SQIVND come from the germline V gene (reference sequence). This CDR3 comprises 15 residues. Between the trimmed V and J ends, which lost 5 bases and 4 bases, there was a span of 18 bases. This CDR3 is CASSRLGILGYEQYF. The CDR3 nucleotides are TGTGCCAGTAGTCGACTGGGAATCTTAGGGTACGAGCAGTACTTC.

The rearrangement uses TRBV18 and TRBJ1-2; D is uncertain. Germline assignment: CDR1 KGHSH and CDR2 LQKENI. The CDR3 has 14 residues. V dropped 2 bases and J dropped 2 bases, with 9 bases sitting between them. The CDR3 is CASSPNPDNYGYTF. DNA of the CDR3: TGTGCCAGCTCACCAAACCCGGACAACTATGGCTACACCTTC.

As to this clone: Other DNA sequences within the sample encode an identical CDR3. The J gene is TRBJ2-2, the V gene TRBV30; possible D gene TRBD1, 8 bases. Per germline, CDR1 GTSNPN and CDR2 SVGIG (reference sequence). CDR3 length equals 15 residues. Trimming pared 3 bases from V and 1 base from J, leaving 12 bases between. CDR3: CAWRGGTGNTGELFF. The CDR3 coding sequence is TGTGCCTGGAGGGGGGGGACAGGGAACACCGGGGAGCTGTTTTTT.